This entry is about one T cell receptor (beta chain). PCR employed 60 Vbeta and 13 Jbeta primers. Profiling relied on immunoSEQ multiplex PCR, and the TCRdb table lists in-frame clones only, not all of them. In the table there are 200,000 to 250,000 clones, over 70% of which are singletons. This CDR3 is built from 18 residues. The trim removed 2 bases at V and 0 bases at J, leaving 9 bases unmatched. Germline-derived CDR1 and CDR2 are SGHDT and YYEEEE. This sample was included in a study of cytomegalovirus exposure and HLA in healthy donors. The chain uses TRBV5-6 and TRBJ2-3, with TRBD2 identical over 10 bases. The sequencing sample was made of PBMCs. This sequence was found in a boy aged 2 to 10 in good health and CMV-seronegative. CDR3 sequence (DNA): TGTGCCAGCAGCTTACCGGGACTAGCGTCGATTAGCACAGATACGCAGTATTTT. Amino acids: CASSLPGLASISTDTQYF. The variable domain in full, with the rest retrieved from reference TRBV5-6 and TRBJ2-3, is DAGVTQSPTHLIKTRGQQVTLRCSPKSGHDTVSWYQQALGQGPQFIFQYYEEEERQRGNFPDRFSGHQFPNYSSELNVNALLLGDSALYLCASSLPGLASISTDTQYFGPGTRLTVL.